Below, one TCR beta chain is given with its context. The antigen it recognizes is unknown. No base quality information exists; no much larger clone differs at one position. The time point label of this sample denotes: persistent/refractory GD, antithyroid drugs over 5 years with positive TRAb. For both TCR sequencing and RNA sequencing, RNA was extracted from PBMCs using TRIzol. The diagnosis of Graves' disease was made according to American Thyroid Association guidelines. The patients came from an endocrinology department in Xi'an, China. Each patient gave approximately 9.7 milliliters of peripheral blood, collected in an EDTA anticoagulant tube. Ficoll Paque Plus density gradient separation was used to isolate PBMCs, and no additional T cell sorting was done. An Agilent 2100 Bioanalyzer and agarose gel were used to assess RNA quality, and a NanoDrop 2000 was used to measure RNA concentration. These data originate in a study of regulatory T cells in long-lasting Graves disease (dated by TCRdb to the early 2020s). The study in broad terms: To count as having persistent Graves' disease, a patient had to have received antithyroid drug treatment for over 5 years with TSH receptor autoantibodies remaining persistently positive. The study was registered as a clinical trial and conducted in China. Persistent Graves' disease patients were compared with newly diagnosed Graves' disease patients by peripheral blood TCR sequencing and RNA sequencing. On average, persistent Graves' disease patients in the clinical cohort had been on antithyroid drugs for about 10 years. A total of approximately 35 samples were covered by TCR sequencing, comprising some 13 persistent and 20 newly diagnosed Graves' disease patients.

The cysteine opens and the phenylalanine closes a CDR3 of 16 amino acids. CDR3 DNA is the only sequence kept; it has 48 bases, read in frame from the first base. As encoded in the germline V gene, CDR1 is MNHNS while CDR2 is SASEGT. Relative to germline, V is 9 bases shorter and J is 0 bases shorter, with 21 bases between their ends. The library was generated by multiplex PCR. TCRdb lists the instrument as Illumina HiSeq 4000. iRepertoire HTBI primers and Arm-PCR amplification of CDR3 regions were used to construct TCR beta libraries. Before sequencing, the PCR products went through gel purification. Under the source paper's analysis protocol: Gene usage analysis of CDR3 amino acid clonotypes relied on the roughly 60 TRBV and around 14 TRBJ segments identified across samples. Filtered high-quality paired reads were merged into contigs using COPE and FqMerger. BLAST was used to align contigs to IMGT TRBV, TRBD and TRBJ reference genes, and CDR3 was defined according to IMGT. Any clonotype with a frequency above 0.1% was classified as a highly expanded clone. Repertoire diversity was measured by Shannon entropy, and V-J evenness by the Gini coefficient. Public clonotypes were defined as clonotypes shared by more than one individual. TCRdb took the public reads, trimmed them with fastp at Q25, ran MiXCR for clone calling and kept in-frame beta chains. Every distinct CDR3 protein forms one entry, paired with its most common genes and DNA. What appears here as the V and J calls and clone size reflects TCRdb's work, not the paper's. This sample holds under 500,000 distinct CDR3 sequences; about a fifth were observed only once. The top ten clonotypes cover 7% to 9.5% of the sample.

The paper's findings and limits, for the study overall: TRBV28, TRBJ1-2 and TRBJ2-5 were preferentially used in persistent disease, while TRBV20-1 and TRBJ2-1 were favored in newly diagnosed disease. Persistent patients shared more public clonotypes among themselves (2,741) than newly diagnosed patients did (about 970). The authors acknowledged the small sample size as a limitation that may reduce accuracy. Peripheral blood alone was examined, since thyroid tissue, which constituted the primary lesion, could not be accessed. Lower TCR Shannon entropy and fewer highly expanded clones were observed in persistent Graves' disease patients than in newly diagnosed patients, which suggested clonal expansion. Only the TCR beta chain was sequenced and analyzed.

The rearrangement joined TRBV6-1 to TRBJ2-7, and perhaps TRBD1 as D gene, on 6 matching bases. The clonotype comes from a female donor with Graves disease. The source material was peripheral blood mononuclear cells (PBMCs), sampled when the disease was refractory, from a patient treated with antithyroid drugs. Here the CDR3 is given as CASSVPRDKSSYEQYF. The DNA sequence follows: TGTGCCAGTTCAGTTCCACGGGACAAGAGCTCCTACGAGCAGTACTTC.